This entry features one T cell receptor beta chain sequence. The read ends 3 residues before the CDR3 terminus; that terminus is restored from the germline J gene. Assay: immunoSEQ multiplex PCR; the TCRdb copy retains only in-frame clones and omits some. Its listing shows about 48,000 clones. This entry is derived from a study of Tregs in tolerant kidney transplant recipients. The V end lost 2 bases, the J end lost 2 bases, and 10 bases lay between the germline ends. The CDR3 totals 15 residues. Germline V gives CDR1 SGHTA, CDR2 FQGTGA. The origin of this receptor is a human donor who received a combined kidney and bone marrow transplant. The gene calls are TRBV7-3 and TRBJ2-1; TRBD2 is a possible D gene (6 bases). Sample: CD4+ T cells from blood, taken before the transplant. This CDR3 is CASSLVSGAYNEQFF. The CDR3 DNA, read in part, is TGTGCCAGCAGCTTAGTTAGCGGAGCCTACAATGAG. Full variable domain (outside the CDR3, taken from reference TRBV7-3 and TRBJ2-1): GAGVSQTPSNKVTEKGKYVELRCDPISGHTALYWYRQSLGQGPEFLIYFQGTGAADDSGLPNDRFFAVRPEGSVSTLKIQRTERGDSAVYLCASSLVSGAYNEQFFGPGTRLTVL.